Shown below are 15 T cell receptor beta chains from a single sample sequenced in a study of technical replicates of blood from several donors. Sequencing was performed with immunoSEQ multiplex PCR; in TCRdb, only in-frame clones are kept and a portion is missing. The table lists 75,000 to 90,000 clones, approximately 96% of them singletons, with roughly 0.33% in the top ten. The sequencing input was T cells isolated from PBMCs. The receptors stem from a human donor in good health.

The rearrangement joins TRBV7-2 to TRBJ1-5, with D hard to call. Germline V lookup: CDR1 SGHTA, CDR2 FQGNSA. The CDR3 sequence is 15 residues long. V lost 5 bases and J 3 bases, leaving 14 bases between the germline ends. In DNA, the CDR3 is TGTGCCAGCAGCCTGCAAAGCCGGGTCAATCAGCCCCAGCATTTT. It codes for CASSLQSRVNQPQHF.

This rearrangement joins TRBV21-1 to TRBJ2-7; the table gives TRBD2 as D, unverified against the DNA. TRBV21-1 constitutes a pseudogene. This CDR3 has 12 residues. The chain's CDR3 is CASREGTYEQYF. CDR3 in DNA: TGTGCCAGCAGGGAGGGGACCTACGAGCAGTACTTC.

The genes are TRBV9 and TRBJ1-5; weak D call: TRBD1 (6 bases). Deletions cut 3 bases from V and 4 bases from J, with 11 bases between. The germline CDR1 and CDR2 sequences are SGDLS and YYNGEE. CDR3 size: 14 residues. The CDR3 DNA reads as TGTGCCAGCAGCGCCGGACAGACTAATCAGCCCCAGCATTTT. The encoded protein is CASSAGQTNQPQHF.

The V call is TRBV6-1, the J call TRBJ2-2, with 7 nucleotides matching TRBD1. The CDR3 loop spans 13 amino acids. After removal of 7 bases from V and 4 bases from J, the junction contained 3 bases not matched to a gene. CDR1 is MNHNS, CDR2 SASEGT, per germline. Here the CDR3 DNA reads TGTGCCAGCATACAGGGGTTCACCGGGGAGCTGTTTTTT. It is translated as CASIQGFTGELFF.

The chain combines TRBV6-5 with TRBJ1-1; D remains ambiguous. Germline assignment: CDR1 MNHEY and CDR2 SVGAGI. The CDR3 consists of 13 residues. Trimming cost V 6 bases and J 0 bases, with 8 bases left between them. This CDR3 reads CASRTVMNTEAFF. The CDR3 DNA is TGTGCCAGCAGAACGGTTATGAACACTGAAGCTTTCTTT.

The rearrangement uses TRBV7-3 and TRBJ2-1, with 10 bases identical to TRBD2. This CDR3 region has 15 residues. Germline CDR1 SGHTA, CDR2 FQGTGA. The trim removed 3 bases at V and 5 bases at J, leaving 4 bases unmatched. The CDR3 spells CASSFSSGSNNEQFF. CDR3 bases: TGTGCCAGCAGCTTCTCTAGCGGGAGCAACAATGAGCAGTTCTTC.

The genes are TRBV18 and TRBJ1-5; D uncertain. Germline assignment: CDR1 KGHSH and CDR2 LQKENI. The CDR3 sequence is 15 residues long. With 2 bases removed from V and 2 bases from J, the gap between germline ends came to 10 bases. The CDR3 protein is CASSPTGVGNQPQHF. The CDR3 DNA reads TGTGCCAGCTCACCAACCGGAGTAGGCAATCAGCCCCAGCATTTT.

The genes are TRBV5-1 and TRBJ2-5; 7 bases are shared with TRBD2. Germline lookup yields CDR1 SGHRS and CDR2 YFSETQ. Trimming at V came to 2 bases and at J to 0 bases, leaving 4 bases not matched to a gene. This CDR3 contains 15 residues. CDR3 in amino acids: CASSFGSGYQETQYF. CDR3 sequence (DNA): TGCGCCAGCAGCTTTGGTAGCGGGTACCAAGAGACCCAGTACTTC.

This clone was counted between two and nine times. The rearrangement links TRBV5-1 to TRBJ1-2; D unclear. Trimming removed 3 bases at V and 1 base at J, with 7 bases between. Germline V lookup: CDR1 SGHRS, CDR2 YFSETQ. CDR3 length equals 13 residues. As DNA, the CDR3 is TGCGCCAGCAGCTCGGTACGTAACTATGGCTACACCTTC. It encodes CASSSVRNYGYTF.

The V gene is TRBV7-9, the J gene TRBJ1-4, with no clear D. V lost 6 bases to trimming and J lost 5 bases, with 13 bases between them. Germline CDR1 is SEHNR and CDR2 is FQNEAQ (reference sequence). The CDR3 contains 14 residues. Written as DNA, the CDR3 is TGTGCCAGCAGGCCACCCGGCGGAAATGAAAAACTGTTTTTT. This codes for CASRPPGGNEKLFF.

The chain uses TRBV6-1 and TRBJ1-4; tentative D call: TRBD1 (6 bases). The V end lost 3 bases, the J end lost 9 bases, and 17 bases lay between the germline ends. The CDR3 contains 15 residues. CDR1 is MNHNS and CDR2 is SASEGT in the germline V gene. The CDR3 nucleotides read TGTGCCAGCAGTGAGGAAGGATCGGGACACCAAAAACTGTTTTTT. It is translated as CASSEEGSGHQKLFF.

V is TRBV28 and J is TRBJ1-1, with D perhaps TRBD1 (5 bases). This CDR3 has 13 amino acids. Trimming shortened V by 10 bases and J by 6 bases, and 18 bases separated the two germline ends. CDR1 MDHEN and CDR2 SYDVKM come from the germline V gene. In nucleotides, the CDR3 is TGTGCCATCACAAGGTTCGCGGGGGCTGAAGCTTTCTTT. This encodes CAITRFAGAEAFF.

The gene calls are TRBV27 and TRBJ1-2; D is ambiguous. V dropped 3 bases and J dropped 2 bases, with 7 bases sitting between them. CDR3 length: 13 amino acids. Germline loops: CDR1 MNHEY, CDR2 SMNVEV (reference sequence). The CDR3 sequence: CASSLSGNYGYTF. CDR3 DNA sequence: TGTGCCAGCAGTTTGTCGGGGAACTATGGCTACACCTTC.

The chain links TRBV7-2 to TRBJ2-1; 9 nucleotides align to TRBD1. Germline V CDR1 and CDR2: SGHTA, FQGNSA. The ends lost 5 bases at V and 3 bases at J; junction bases unmatched: 5. This CDR3 has 15 amino acids. As DNA, the CDR3 is TGTGCCAGCAGCAAACAGGGGGCGGACTACAATGAGCAGTTCTTC. This encodes CASSKQGADYNEQFF.

The chain uses TRBV5-1 and TRBJ1-2; 8 bases are a match to TRBD1. Germline V CDR1 and CDR2: SGHRS, YFSETQ. After removal of 0 bases from V and 2 bases from J, the junction contained 9 bases not matched to a gene. The CDR3 is 17 amino acids. The CDR3 DNA reads TGCGCCAGCAGCTTGGGACAGGGGACACTGATCAACTATGGCTACACCTTC. It is translated as CASSLGQGTLINYGYTF. Full variable domain (missing parts from reference TRBV5-1 and TRBJ1-2): KAGVTQTPRYLIKTRGQQVTLSCSPISGHRSVSWYQQTPGQGLQFLFEYFSETQRNKGNFPGRFSGRQFSNSRSEMNVSTLELGDSALYLCASSLGQGTLINYGYTFGSGTRLTVV.